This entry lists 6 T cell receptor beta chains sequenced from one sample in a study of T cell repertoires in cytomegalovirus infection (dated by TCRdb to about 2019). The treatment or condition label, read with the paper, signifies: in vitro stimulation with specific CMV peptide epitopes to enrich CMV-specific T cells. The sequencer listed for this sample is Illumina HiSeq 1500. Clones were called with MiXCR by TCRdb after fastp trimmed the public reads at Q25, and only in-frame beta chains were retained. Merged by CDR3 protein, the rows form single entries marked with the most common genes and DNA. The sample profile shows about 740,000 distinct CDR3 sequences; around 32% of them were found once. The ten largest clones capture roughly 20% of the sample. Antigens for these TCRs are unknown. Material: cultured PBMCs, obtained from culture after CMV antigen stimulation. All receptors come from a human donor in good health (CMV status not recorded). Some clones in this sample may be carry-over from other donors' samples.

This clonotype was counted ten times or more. CDR3 sequence (DNA): TGTGCCAGCAGCTTAAGGCAGGGGAGCTCCTACGAGCAGTACTTC. It codes for CASSLRQGSSYEQYF. The chain carries TRBV7-6 and TRBJ2-7; weak D call: TRBD1 (6 bases). V lost 2 bases and J 0 bases, leaving 11 bases between the germline ends. This CDR3 contains 15 residues. Germline V gives CDR1 SGHVS, CDR2 FNYEAQ.

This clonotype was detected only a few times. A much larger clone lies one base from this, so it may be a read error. The CDR3, as DNA: TGTGCCAGCAGGAGGTACACTGAAGCTTTCTTT. Its protein product is CASRRYTEAFF. The rearrangement joins TRBV12-3 or TRBV12-4 to TRBJ1-1; D unclear. V was cut by 6 bases and J by 3 bases, with 5 bases left in between. The CDR3 covers 11 residues.

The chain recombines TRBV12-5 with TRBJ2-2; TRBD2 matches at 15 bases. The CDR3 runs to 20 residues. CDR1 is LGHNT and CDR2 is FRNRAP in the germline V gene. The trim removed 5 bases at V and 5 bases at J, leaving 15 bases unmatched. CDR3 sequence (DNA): TGTGCTAGTGGTCCCCGGCCCGGGACTAGCGGGAGGAGGTGGACCGGGGAGCTGTTTTTT. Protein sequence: CASGPRPGTSGRRWTGELFF.

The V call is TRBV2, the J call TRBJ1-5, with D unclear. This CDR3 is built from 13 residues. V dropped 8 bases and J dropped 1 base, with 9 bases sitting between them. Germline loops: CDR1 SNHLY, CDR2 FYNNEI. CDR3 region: CASVQESNQPQHF. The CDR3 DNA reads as TGTGCCAGCGTGCAGGAAAGCAATCAGCCCCAGCATTTT.

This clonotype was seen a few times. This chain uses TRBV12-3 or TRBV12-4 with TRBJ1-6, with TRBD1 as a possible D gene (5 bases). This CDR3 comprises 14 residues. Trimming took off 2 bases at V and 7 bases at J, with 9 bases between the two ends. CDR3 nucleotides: TGTGCCAGCAGTTTACGGGGCCCCAATTCACCCCTCCACTTT. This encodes CASSLRGPNSPLHF.

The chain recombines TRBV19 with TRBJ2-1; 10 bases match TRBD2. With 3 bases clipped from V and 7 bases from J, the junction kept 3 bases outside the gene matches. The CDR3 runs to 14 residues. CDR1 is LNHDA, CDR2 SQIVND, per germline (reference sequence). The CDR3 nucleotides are TGTGCCAGTAGTATTCTAGCGGGAGAGAATGAGCAGTTCTTC. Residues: CASSILAGENEQFF.